The 13 T cell receptor beta chains below all came from one sample that was sequenced in a study of blood T cells in healthy people across ages. Next came a second PCR, run for roughly 7 to 12 cycles, which used a sample-barcoded 5' primer along with a J-beta primer mix. TCRdb fed the 5' RACE reads into MiXCR, producing one record per CDR3 protein. The profile covers approximately 1,100,000 distinct CDR3 sequences, with roughly 45% appearing a single time and 18% taken by the ten largest. Sequencing input: blood. These receptors came from a woman aged 55 to 70 in good health.

The V gene is TRBV5-1, the J gene TRBJ2-1, with no clear D. With the DNA end fitting TRBJ2-7 better, the J assignment may be wrong. From germline, CDR1 is SGHRS and CDR2 YFSETQ. The CDR3 length is 16 residues. CDR3 amino acids: CASPQDPANFYNEQYF. CDR3 DNA: TGCGCCAGCCCCCAGGATCCCGCCAATTTTTACAATGAGCAGTACTTC.

This clonotype appeared many times. The rearrangement uses TRBV6-5 and TRBJ2-7, with D unresolved. Per germline, CDR1 MNHEY and CDR2 SVGAGI. CDR3 size: 14 residues. The V and J ends lost 5 bases and 0 bases respectively, with 11 bases between them. CDR3 DNA sequence: TGTGCCAGCAGTAAGGGCTCCCCCTCCTACGAGCAGTACTTC. Protein: CASSKGSPSYEQYF.

This clonotype was counted between two and nine times. V gene TRBV29-1 combines with J gene TRBJ2-7; D gene ambiguous. The CDR3 length is 11 residues. V lost 5 bases, J lost 3 bases, and 8 bases lay in between. The germline V gene has CDR1 SQVTM and CDR2 ANQGSEA. The CDR3 nucleotides read TGCAGCGTTTTCAGTAACTACGAGCAGTACTTC. It is translated as CSVFSNYEQYF.

The chain joins TRBV6-1 to TRBJ1-5; D unresolved. In germline, CDR1 is MNHNS, CDR2 SASEGT. Trimming pared 3 bases from V and 6 bases from J, leaving 9 bases between. CDR3 length: 13 amino acids. CDR3 amino acids: CASSEGWGQPQHF. CDR3 nucleotide sequence: TGTGCCAGCAGTGAGGGCTGGGGTCAGCCCCAGCATTTT.

The chain is built from TRBV24-1 and TRBJ2-7; 8 nucleotides line up with TRBD1. The ends lost 5 bases at V and 2 bases at J; junction bases unmatched: 10. The CDR3 spans 16 residues. From germline, CDR1 is KGHDR and CDR2 SFDVKD. The CDR3 protein is CATSASSRQGPYEQYF. As DNA, the CDR3 is TGTGCCACCAGTGCATCCTCGAGACAGGGGCCCTACGAGCAGTACTTC.

This chain connects TRBV14 to TRBJ2-1, with D perhaps matching TRBD2 (5 bases). Trimming left V 4 bases short and J 7 bases short, with 17 bases between. The CDR3 spans 15 residues. CDR1 is SGHDN, CDR2 FVKESK, per germline. DNA of the CDR3: TGTGCCAGCAGCCGAGGGTGGGGTCTAGGGAATGAGCAGTTCTTC. Amino acid sequence: CASSRGWGLGNEQFF.

CDR3 amino acids: CASSSRQGGDTQYF. CDR3 DNA: TGTGCCAGCAGCTCCCGACAGGGAGGCGATACGCAGTATTTT. V and J are TRBV7-9 and TRBJ2-3, with D possibly TRBD1 on 7 matching bases. The CDR3 sequence is 14 residues long. The germline V gene has CDR1 SEHNR and CDR2 FQNEAQ (reference sequence). The V end was cut by 4 bases, the J end by 6 bases, with 14 bases between.

The table lists this clonotype with a few counts. The chain employs TRBV11-2 and TRBJ2-1; 11 nucleotides agree with TRBD2. V trimming: 4 bases; J trimming: 6 bases; junction bases outside the gene matches: 11. The CDR3 is 17 residues long. CDR1 and CDR2 (germline): SGHAT, FQNNGV. The CDR3 here is CASSSTMGLAVANEQFF. The CDR3, as DNA: TGTGCCAGCAGCTCAACCATGGGACTAGCGGTCGCCAATGAGCAGTTCTTC.

The V and J genes are TRBV6-5 and TRBJ2-3; possible D gene TRBD2, 7 bases. V was trimmed by 6 bases and J by 1 base, leaving 14 bases between them. The length of the CDR3 is 15 residues. Germline assignment: CDR1 MNHEY and CDR2 SVGAGI. The CDR3 DNA reads TGTGCCAGCAGCAGGGGAGGGGCAGGCACAGATACGCAGTATTTT. Protein sequence: CASSRGGAGTDTQYF.

This clonotype came up a few times. The J gene is TRBJ2-7, the V gene TRBV4-1; TRBD1 agrees at 8 bases. With 1 base clipped from V and 0 bases from J, the junction kept 2 bases outside the gene matches. The CDR3 extends over 15 amino acids. In germline, CDR1 is MGHRA, CDR2 YSYEKL. The CDR3 region is CASSQGTGISYEQYF. The CDR3 coding sequence is TGCGCCAGCAGCCAAGGGACAGGGATCTCCTACGAGCAGTACTTC.

This clonotype came up a few times. The DNA for the CDR3 is TGTGCCAGCAGTTTAGGAGTTGAGCGGTACGAGCAGTACTTC. Its protein product is CASSLGVERYEQYF. The chain joins TRBV27 to TRBJ2-7; D perhaps matches TRBD2 (5 bases). Germline lookup yields CDR1 MNHEY and CDR2 SMNVEV (reference sequence). Between the trimmed V and J ends, which lost 2 bases and 4 bases, there was a span of 12 bases. CDR3 length: 14 residues.

The rearrangement joins TRBV7-9 to TRBJ2-5; D perhaps matches TRBD1 (5 bases). Near its end, the DNA agrees better with TRBJ2-7, so the J call may be wrong. The CDR3 sequence is 13 residues long. Germline CDR1 is SEHNR and CDR2 is FQNEAQ (reference sequence). CDR3 loop: CASSRQGPDEQYF. The CDR3 coding sequence is TGTGCCAGCTCACGGCAGGGTCCGGACGAGCAGTACTTC.

This clonotype has a handful of counts. The chain employs TRBV15 and TRBJ2-1, with 7 bases fitting TRBD1. Per the germline V gene, CDR1 is LNHNV and CDR2 is YYDKDF (reference sequence). There are 13 residues in the CDR3. After removal of 6 bases from V and 4 bases from J, the junction contained 3 bases not matched to a gene. The CDR3 nucleotides read TGTGCCACCAGACAACAGGGGTACAATGAGCAGTTCTTC. Translated, it gives CATRQQGYNEQFF.